The sample holds a few counts of the clone carrying this TCR beta chain. What it binds is unknown. This specimen belongs to a study of response to subunit inactivated influenza vaccine. Regarding the study as a whole: Each seasonal flu vaccination may recruit only limited new T cells, authors suggested.

MiXCR, applied by TCRdb to the RT-PCR reads, yields one record per CDR3 protein. The table shows 500,000 or so distinct CDR3 sequences, with approximately 10% occurring only once. Trimming stripped 0 bases from V and 6 bases from J, with 12 bases between. This CDR3 has 13 amino acids. Germline lookup yields CDR1 DFQATT and CDR2 SNEGSKA (reference sequence). This receptor was obtained from a man aged 50 to 59 who received an inactivated influenza vaccine. Sample: PBMCs from blood, taken roughly 48 days after vaccination. The chain has TRBV20-1 and TRBJ2-7; tentatively, D is TRBD1 (5 bases). The CDR3 sequence is CSARDRDFGEQYF. CDR3 sequence (DNA): TGCAGTGCTAGAGACAGGGATTTCGGCGAGCAGTACTTC.